This entry lists 6 T cell receptor beta chains sequenced from one sample in a study of cytomegalovirus exposure and HLA in healthy donors. Generated by immunoSEQ multiplex PCR, the TCRdb table keeps only in-frame clones and is missing some. Here the sample spans 90,000 or so clones, 85% being singletons. The sequencing input was PBMCs. These receptors were obtained from a man aged 18 to 35 in good health and CMV-seropositive.

CDR3 in amino acids: CASKNPRQGNEQFF. The DNA of the CDR3 is TGCGCCAGCAAGAATCCGAGGCAAGGAAATGAGCAGTTCTTC. This chain joins TRBV4-1 and TRBJ2-1; D ambiguous. V shed 7 bases and J shed 7 bases, with 17 bases lying between them. The length of the CDR3 is 14 residues. Germline loops: CDR1 MGHRA, CDR2 YSYEKL.

The chain combines TRBV7-9 with TRBJ2-3, with D possibly TRBD1 on 6 matching bases. CDR3 length: 16 residues. The germline V and J ends were trimmed by 0 bases and 0 bases, with 10 bases remaining between them. Per germline, CDR1 SEHNR and CDR2 FQNEAQ (reference sequence). CDR3 DNA: TGTGCCAGCAGCTTAGCGAGGACAGAGAGCACAGATACGCAGTATTTT. Amino acid sequence: CASSLARTESTDTQYF.

This rearrangement joins TRBV28 to TRBJ2-1; 7 bases are a match to TRBD1. The length of the CDR3 is 15 residues. Germline V gene lookup returns CDR1 MDHEN and CDR2 SYDVKM. V lost 7 bases, J lost 6 bases, and 12 bases stayed unmatched. The CDR3 DNA follows: TGTGCCAGCACCCCTGTGTACAGGGGTGGCAATGAGCAGTTCTTC. Its protein is CASTPVYRGGNEQFF.

The chain has TRBV6-5 and TRBJ2-6; D is uncertain. Germline V gene lookup returns CDR1 MNHEY and CDR2 SVGAGI. The V and J ends lost 0 bases and 10 bases respectively, with 13 bases between them. CDR3 length equals 15 residues. CDR3 coding DNA: TGTGCCAGCAGTTACTCCTATGGGCTTTCAAACGTCCTGACTTTC. Residues: CASSYSYGLSNVLTF.

The J gene is TRBJ1-5, the V gene TRBV30; D uncertain. From germline, CDR1 is GTSNPN and CDR2 SVGIG (reference sequence). CDR3 length: 14 residues. V was trimmed by 0 bases and J by 0 bases, leaving 6 bases between them. This CDR3 reads CAWSVIDSNQPQHF. The DNA for the CDR3 is TGTGCCTGGAGTGTAATAGATAGCAATCAGCCCCAGCATTTT. The variable domain in full, with the rest retrieved from reference TRBV30 and TRBJ1-5, is SQTIHQWPATLVQPVGSPLSLECTVEGTSNPNLYWYRQAAGRGLQLLFYSVGIGQISSEVPQNLSASRPQDRQFILSSKKLLLSDSGFYLCAWSVIDSNQPQHFGDGTRLSIL.

This chain connects TRBV7-9 to TRBJ1-4; TRBD1 might be the D (5 bases). Germline assignment: CDR1 SEHNR and CDR2 FQNEAQ (reference sequence). This CDR3 has 15 amino acids. V lost 5 bases and J lost 4, with 14 bases in between. This chain's CDR3 is CASSPPGRGNEKLFF. The CDR3 coding sequence is TGTGCCAGCAGCCCCCCGGGGCGGGGTAATGAAAAACTGTTTTTT.